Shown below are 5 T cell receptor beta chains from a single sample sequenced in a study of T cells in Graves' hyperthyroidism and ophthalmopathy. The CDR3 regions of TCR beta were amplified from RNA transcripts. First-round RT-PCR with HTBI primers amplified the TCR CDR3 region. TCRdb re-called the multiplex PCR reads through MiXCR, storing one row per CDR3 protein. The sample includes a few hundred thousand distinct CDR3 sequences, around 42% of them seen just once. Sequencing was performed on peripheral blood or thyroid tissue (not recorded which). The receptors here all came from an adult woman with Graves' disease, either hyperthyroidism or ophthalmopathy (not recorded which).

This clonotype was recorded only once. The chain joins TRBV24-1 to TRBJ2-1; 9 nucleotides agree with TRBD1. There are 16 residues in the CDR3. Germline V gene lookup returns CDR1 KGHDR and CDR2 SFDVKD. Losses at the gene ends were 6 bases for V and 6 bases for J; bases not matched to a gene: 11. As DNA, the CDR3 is TGTGCCACCAGTTCCCGGGACAGGGACCCATGCAATGAGCAGTTCTTC. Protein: CATSSRDRDPCNEQFF.

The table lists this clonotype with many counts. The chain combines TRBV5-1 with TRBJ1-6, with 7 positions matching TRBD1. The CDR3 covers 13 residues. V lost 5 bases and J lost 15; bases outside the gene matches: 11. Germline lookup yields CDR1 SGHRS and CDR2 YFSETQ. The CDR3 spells CASRPVQDRLLHF. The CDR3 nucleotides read TGCGCCAGCAGACCGGTCCAGGACAGGCTCCTCCACTTT.

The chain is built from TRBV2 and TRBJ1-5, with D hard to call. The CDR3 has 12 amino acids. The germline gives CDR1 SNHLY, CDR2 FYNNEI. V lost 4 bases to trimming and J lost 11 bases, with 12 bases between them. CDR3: CASSVEEETQHF. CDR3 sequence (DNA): TGTGCCAGCAGTGTAGAGGAAGAGACCCAGCATTTT.

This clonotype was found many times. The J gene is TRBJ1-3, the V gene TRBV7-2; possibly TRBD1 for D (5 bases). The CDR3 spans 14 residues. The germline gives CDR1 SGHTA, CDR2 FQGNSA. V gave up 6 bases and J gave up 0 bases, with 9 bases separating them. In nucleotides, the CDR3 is TGTGCCAGCAGTCAGGGTTCCTCTGGAAACACCATATATTTT. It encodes CASSQGSSGNTIYF.

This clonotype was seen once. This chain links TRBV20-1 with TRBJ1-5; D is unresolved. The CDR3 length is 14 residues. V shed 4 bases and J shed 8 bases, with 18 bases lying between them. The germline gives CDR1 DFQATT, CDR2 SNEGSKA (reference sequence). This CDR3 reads CSAISGWLYEPQHF. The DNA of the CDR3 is TGCAGTGCTATCTCGGGGTGGCTTTACGAGCCCCAGCATTTT.